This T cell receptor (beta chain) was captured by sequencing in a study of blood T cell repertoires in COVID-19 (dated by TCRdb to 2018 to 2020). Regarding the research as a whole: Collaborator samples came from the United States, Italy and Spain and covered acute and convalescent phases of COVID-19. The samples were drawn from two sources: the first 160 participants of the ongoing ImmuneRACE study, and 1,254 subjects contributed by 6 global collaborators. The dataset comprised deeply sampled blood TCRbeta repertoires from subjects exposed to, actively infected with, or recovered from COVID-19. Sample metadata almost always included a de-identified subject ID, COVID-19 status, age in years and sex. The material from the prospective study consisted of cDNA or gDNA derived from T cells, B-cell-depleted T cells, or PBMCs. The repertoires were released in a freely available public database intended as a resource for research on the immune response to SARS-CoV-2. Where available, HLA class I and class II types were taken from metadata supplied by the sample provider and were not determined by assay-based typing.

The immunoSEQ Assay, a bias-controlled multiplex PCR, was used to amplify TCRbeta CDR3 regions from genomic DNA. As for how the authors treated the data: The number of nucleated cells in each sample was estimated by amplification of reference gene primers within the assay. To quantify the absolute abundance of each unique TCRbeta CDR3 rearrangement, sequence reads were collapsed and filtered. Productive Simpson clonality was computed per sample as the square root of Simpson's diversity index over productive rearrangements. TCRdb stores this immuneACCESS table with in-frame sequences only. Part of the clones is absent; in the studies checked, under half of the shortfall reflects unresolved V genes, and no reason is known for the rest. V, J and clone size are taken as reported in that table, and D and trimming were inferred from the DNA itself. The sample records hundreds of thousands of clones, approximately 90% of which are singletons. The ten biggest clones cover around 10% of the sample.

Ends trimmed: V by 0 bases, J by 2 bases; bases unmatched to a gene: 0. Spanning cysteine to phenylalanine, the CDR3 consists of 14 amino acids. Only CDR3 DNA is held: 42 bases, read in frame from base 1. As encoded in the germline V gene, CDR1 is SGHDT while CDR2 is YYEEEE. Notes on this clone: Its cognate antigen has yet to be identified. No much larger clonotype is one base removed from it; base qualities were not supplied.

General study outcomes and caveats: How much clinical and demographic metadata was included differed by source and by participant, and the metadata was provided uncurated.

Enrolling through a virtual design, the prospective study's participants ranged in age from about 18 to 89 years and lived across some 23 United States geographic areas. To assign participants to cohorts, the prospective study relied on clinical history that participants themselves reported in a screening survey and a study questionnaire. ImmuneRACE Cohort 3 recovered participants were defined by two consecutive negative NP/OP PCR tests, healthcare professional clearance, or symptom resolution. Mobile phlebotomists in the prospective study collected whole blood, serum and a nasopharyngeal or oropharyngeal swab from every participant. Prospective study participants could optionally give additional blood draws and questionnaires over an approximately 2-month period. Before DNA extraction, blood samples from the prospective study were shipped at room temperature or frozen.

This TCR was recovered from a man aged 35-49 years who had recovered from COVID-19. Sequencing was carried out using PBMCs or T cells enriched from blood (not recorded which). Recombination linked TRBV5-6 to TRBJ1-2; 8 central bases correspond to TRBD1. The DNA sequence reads TGTGCCAGCAGCTTGGGACAGGGGAACTATGGCTACACCTTC. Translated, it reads CASSLGQGNYGYTF.